This T cell receptor beta chain was recorded in a study of cytomegalovirus exposure and HLA in healthy donors. Study-level findings and limits: In a later analysis, DRB1 alleles had the most associated TCRs; HLA-C alleles the fewest. Immune exposure information comprised only CMV serostatus. In a later analysis, TCR beta V- and J-gene trimming was associated with a missense DCLRE1C variant.

Healthy bone marrow donors made up the donor group. Regarding this clone: The antigen is unknown.

This PCR relied on a set of 60 Vbeta primers and 13 Jbeta primers. TCRdb keeps only in-frame clones here, not all; method: immunoSEQ multiplex PCR. The sample lists over 100,000 clones, roughly 80% occurring once. The V gene's germline CDR1 is SGHVS and CDR2 FNYEAQ. This CDR3 has 17 amino acids. The trim removed 5 bases at V and 6 bases at J, leaving 8 bases unmatched. The material sequenced was PBMCs. This receptor was obtained from a woman between 45 and 65 years old in good health and CMV-seropositive. V and J are TRBV7-6 and TRBJ2-1; TRBD2 matches at 15 bases. The chain's CDR3 is CASSGLAGGPPGNEQFF. CDR3 bases: TGTGCCAGCAGCGGACTAGCGGGGGGGCCCCCGGGCAATGAGCAGTTCTTC.